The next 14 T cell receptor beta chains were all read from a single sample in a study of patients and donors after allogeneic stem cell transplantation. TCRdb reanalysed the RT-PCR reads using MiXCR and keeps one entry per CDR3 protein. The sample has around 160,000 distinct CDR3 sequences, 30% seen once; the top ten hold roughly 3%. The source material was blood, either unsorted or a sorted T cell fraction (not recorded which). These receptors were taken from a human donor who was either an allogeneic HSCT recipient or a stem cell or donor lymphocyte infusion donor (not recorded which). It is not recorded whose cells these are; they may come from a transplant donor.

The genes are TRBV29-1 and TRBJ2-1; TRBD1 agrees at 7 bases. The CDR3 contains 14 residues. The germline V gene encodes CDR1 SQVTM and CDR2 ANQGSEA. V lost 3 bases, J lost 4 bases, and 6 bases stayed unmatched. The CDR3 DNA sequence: TGCAGCGTTGACCGGACAGGTCTGTACAATGAGCAGTTCTTC. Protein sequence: CSVDRTGLYNEQFF.

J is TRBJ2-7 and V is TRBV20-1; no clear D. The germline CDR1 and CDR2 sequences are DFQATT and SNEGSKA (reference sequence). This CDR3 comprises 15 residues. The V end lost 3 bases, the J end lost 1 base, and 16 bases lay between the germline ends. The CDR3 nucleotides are TGCAGTGCTAGTGTTTGGTCAGTTCTTTCCTACGAGCAGTACTTC. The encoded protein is CSASVWSVLSYEQYF.

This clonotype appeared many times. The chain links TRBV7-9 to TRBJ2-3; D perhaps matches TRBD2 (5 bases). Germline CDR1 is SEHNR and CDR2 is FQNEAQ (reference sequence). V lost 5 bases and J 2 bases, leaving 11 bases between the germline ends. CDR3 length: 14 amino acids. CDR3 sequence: CASSPGLTTDTQYF. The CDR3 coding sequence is TGTGCCAGCAGCCCCGGACTCACCACAGATACGCAGTATTTT.

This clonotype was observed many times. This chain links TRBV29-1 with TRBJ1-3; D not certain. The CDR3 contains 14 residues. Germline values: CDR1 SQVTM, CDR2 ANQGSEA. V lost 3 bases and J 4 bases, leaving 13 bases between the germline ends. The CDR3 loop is CSVEKSVGGNTIYF. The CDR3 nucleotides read TGCAGCGTTGAGAAAAGTGTAGGGGGAAACACCATATATTTT.

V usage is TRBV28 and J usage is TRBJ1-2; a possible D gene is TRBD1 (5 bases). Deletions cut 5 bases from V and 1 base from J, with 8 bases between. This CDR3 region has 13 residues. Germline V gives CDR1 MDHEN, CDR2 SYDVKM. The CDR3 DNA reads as TGTGCCAGCAGTGCAGGGTATAACTATGGCTACACCTTC. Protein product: CASSAGYNYGYTF.

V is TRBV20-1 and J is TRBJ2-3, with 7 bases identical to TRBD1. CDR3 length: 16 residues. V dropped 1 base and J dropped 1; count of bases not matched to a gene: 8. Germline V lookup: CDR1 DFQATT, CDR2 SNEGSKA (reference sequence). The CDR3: CSARGFSGTGTDTQYF. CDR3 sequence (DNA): TGCAGTGCTAGAGGATTTTCGGGGACAGGCACAGATACGCAGTATTTT.

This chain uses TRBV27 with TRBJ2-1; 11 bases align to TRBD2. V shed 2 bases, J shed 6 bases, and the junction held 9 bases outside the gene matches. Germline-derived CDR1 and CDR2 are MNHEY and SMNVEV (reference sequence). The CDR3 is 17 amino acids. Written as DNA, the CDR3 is TGTGCCAGCAGTTTACAAATAGCGGGAGGGCCGGTCAATGAGCAGTTCTTC. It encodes CASSLQIAGGPVNEQFF.

CDR3: CSARGLVLEQYF. In DNA, the CDR3 is TGCAGTGCTAGGGGACTAGTCCTCGAGCAGTACTTC. The gene calls are TRBV20-1 and TRBJ2-7, with 8 bases lining up with TRBD2. V dropped 3 bases and J dropped 6; count of bases not matched to a gene: 4. CDR3 size: 12 residues. The V gene's germline CDR1 is DFQATT and CDR2 SNEGSKA (reference sequence).

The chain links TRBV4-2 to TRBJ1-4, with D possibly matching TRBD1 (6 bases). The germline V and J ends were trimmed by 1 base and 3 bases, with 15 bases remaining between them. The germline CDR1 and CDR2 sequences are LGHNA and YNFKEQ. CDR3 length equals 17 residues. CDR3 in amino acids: CASSQGGSGAANEKLFF. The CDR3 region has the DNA TGTGCCAGCAGCCAAGGAGGATCAGGGGCCGCTAATGAAAAACTGTTTTTT.

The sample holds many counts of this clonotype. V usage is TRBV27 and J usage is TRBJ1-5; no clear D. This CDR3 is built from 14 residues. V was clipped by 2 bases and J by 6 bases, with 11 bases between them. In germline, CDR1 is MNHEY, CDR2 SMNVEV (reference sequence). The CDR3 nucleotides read TGTGCCAGCAGTTTAGTGGGGTCAGGTCAGCCCCAGCATTTT. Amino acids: CASSLVGSGQPQHF.

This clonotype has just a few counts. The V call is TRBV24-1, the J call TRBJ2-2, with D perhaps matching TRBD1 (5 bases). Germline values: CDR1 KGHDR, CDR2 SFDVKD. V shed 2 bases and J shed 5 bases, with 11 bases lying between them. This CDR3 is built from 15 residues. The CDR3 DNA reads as TGTGCCACCAGTGATTCAGGGTTCTCTACCGGGGAGCTGTTTTTT. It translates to CATSDSGFSTGELFF.

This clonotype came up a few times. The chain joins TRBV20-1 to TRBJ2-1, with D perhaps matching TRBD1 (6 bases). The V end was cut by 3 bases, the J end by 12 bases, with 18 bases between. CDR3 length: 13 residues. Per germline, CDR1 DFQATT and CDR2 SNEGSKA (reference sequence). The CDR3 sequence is CSASPDPQDRQFF. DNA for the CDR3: TGCAGTGCTAGCCCCGACCCGCAGGACAGGCAGTTCTTC.

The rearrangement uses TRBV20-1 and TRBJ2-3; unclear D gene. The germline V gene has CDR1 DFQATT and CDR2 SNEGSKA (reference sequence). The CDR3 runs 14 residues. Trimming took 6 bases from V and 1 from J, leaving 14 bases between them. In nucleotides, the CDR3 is TGCAGTGCCCTAAGACCTGGTGGCACAGATACGCAGTATTTT. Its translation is CSALRPGGTDTQYF.

This chain's CDR3 is CASSQLGESSETQYF. The CDR3 DNA reads TGTGCCAGCAGCCAATTAGGGGAGTCCTCAGAGACCCAGTACTTC. The chain employs TRBV7-3 and TRBJ2-5, with D perhaps matching TRBD1 or TRBD2 (5 bases each). Per germline, CDR1 SGHTA and CDR2 FQGTGA. This CDR3 region has 15 residues. The V and J ends lost 5 bases and 4 bases respectively, with 17 bases between them.